This is a list of T cell receptor beta chains from one sample in a study of T cell responses to AZD1222 COVID-19 vaccine. The assay was immunoSEQ multiplex PCR, and TCRdb's table has in-frame clones only and misses some. The data show roughly 200,000 clones, 80% to 90% seen once. This material consisted of peripheral blood, taken on day 0 of AZD1222 vaccination. These receptors all come from an adult in good health. Both conserved end residues are part of each CDR3. Each record gives: V gene, CDR3 length, D gene, J gene, clone size, CDR3 protein, CDR3 DNA. A D gene is named only where the DNA matches it firmly. Clone sizes are given selectively: once, few, many, or a class where the clone is expanded.

V gene: TRBV20-1
CDR3 length: 11
D gene: -
J gene: TRBJ1-2
clone size: -
CDR3 protein: CSARDIYGYTF
CDR3 DNA: TGCAGTGCTCGCGACATCTATGGCTACACCTTC

V gene: TRBV19
CDR3 length: 13
D gene: -
J gene: TRBJ2-2
clone size: once
CDR3 protein: CASRISVTGELFF
CDR3 DNA: TGTGCCAGTAGGATCAGTGTCACCGGGGAGCTGTTTTTT

V gene: TRBV5-1
CDR3 length: 15
D gene: -
J gene: TRBJ1-3
clone size: -
CDR3 protein: CASSLRTGSGNTIYF
CDR3 DNA: TGCGCCAGCAGCCTGAGGACGGGCTCTGGAAACACCATATATTTT

V gene: TRBV18
CDR3 length: 17
D gene: TRBD1
J gene: TRBJ1-5
clone size: -
CDR3 protein: CASSPPSGTGGNQPQHF
CDR3 DNA: TGTGCCAGCTCACCACCTTCCGGGACAGGGGGCAATCAGCCCCAGCATTTT

V gene: TRBV6-2/TRBV6-3
CDR3 length: 13
D gene: -
J gene: TRBJ2-5
clone size: -
CDR3 protein: CASSSDFQETQYF
CDR3 DNA: TGTGCCAGCAGTTCGGACTTCCAAGAGACCCAGTACTTC

V gene: TRBV21-1
CDR3 length: 14
D gene: -
J gene: TRBJ2-7
clone size: -
CDR3 protein: CASRGAQPHYEQYF
CDR3 DNA: TGTGCCAGCAGAGGGGCCCAACCCCACTACGAGCAGTACTTC

V gene: TRBV3-1/TRBV3-2
CDR3 length: 15
D gene: TRBD2
J gene: TRBJ2-1
clone size: -
CDR3 protein: CASRYAGGGAHEQFF
CDR3 DNA: TGTGCCAGCAGATACGCAGGCGGGGGGGCACATGAGCAGTTCTTC

V gene: TRBV4-1
CDR3 length: 13
D gene: -
J gene: TRBJ1-1
clone size: -
CDR3 protein: CASSRGQNTEAFF
CDR3 DNA: TGCGCCAGCAGCCGTGGACAGAACACTGAAGCTTTCTTT

V gene: TRBV19
CDR3 length: 15
D gene: -
J gene: TRBJ1-4
clone size: -
CDR3 protein: CASSISQATNEKLFF
CDR3 DNA: TGTGCCAGTAGTATAAGCCAGGCAACTAATGAAAAACTGTTTTTT

V gene: TRBV19
CDR3 length: 14
D gene: -
J gene: TRBJ1-2
clone size: once
CDR3 protein: CASTKWGQPPGYTF
CDR3 DNA: TGTGCCAGTACGAAGTGGGGTCAGCCGCCGGGCTACACCTTC

V gene: TRBV7-9
CDR3 length: 13
D gene: TRBD2
J gene: TRBJ2-1
clone size: -
CDR3 protein: CASRTSDLDEQFF
CDR3 DNA: TGTGCCAGCAGGACTAGCGATTTAGATGAGCAGTTCTTC

V gene: TRBV30
CDR3 length: 16
D gene: TRBD1
J gene: TRBJ1-2
clone size: once
CDR3 protein: CAWRPNPGQGIYGYTF
CDR3 DNA: TGTGCCTGGAGACCCAACCCCGGACAGGGGATCTATGGCTACACCTTC

V gene: TRBV12-3/TRBV12-4
CDR3 length: 12
D gene: TRBD1
J gene: TRBJ2-7
clone size: -
CDR3 protein: CASNTRDSGQYF
CDR3 DNA: TGTGCCAGCAACACCCGGGACAGCGGGCAGTACTTC

V gene: TRBV19
CDR3 length: 15
D gene: TRBD1
J gene: TRBJ2-1
clone size: -
CDR3 protein: CASSADRSSYNEQFF
CDR3 DNA: TGTGCCAGTAGTGCGGACAGGAGCTCCTACAATGAGCAGTTCTTC

V gene: TRBV19
CDR3 length: 15
D gene: -
J gene: TRBJ2-7
clone size: few
CDR3 protein: CASSFRDSYAYEQYF
CDR3 DNA: TGTGCCAGTAGTTTTCGGGACTCCTACGCCTACGAGCAGTACTTC

V gene: TRBV28
CDR3 length: 14
D gene: -
J gene: TRBJ1-1
clone size: -
CDR3 protein: CASSLGDQPTEAFF
CDR3 DNA: TGTGCCAGCAGTTTGGGAGACCAACCCACTGAAGCTTTCTTT

V gene: TRBV9
CDR3 length: 17
D gene: -
J gene: TRBJ2-7
clone size: -
CDR3 protein: CASSERGTQTSNYEQYF
CDR3 DNA: TGTGCCAGCAGCGAAAGGGGGACACAAACATCGAACTACGAGCAGTACTTC

V gene: TRBV19
CDR3 length: 16
D gene: -
J gene: TRBJ2-2
clone size: -
CDR3 protein: CASSPLSGVGTGELFF
CDR3 DNA: TGTGCCAGTAGCCCCCTCTCAGGGGTAGGAACCGGGGAGCTGTTTTTT

V gene: TRBV7-8
CDR3 length: 12
D gene: -
J gene: TRBJ2-7
clone size: -
CDR3 protein: CASSSAGYEQYF
CDR3 DNA: TGTGCCAGCAGCTCCGCAGGCTACGAGCAGTACTTC